What follows are 20 T cell receptor beta chains derived from one specimen sequenced in a study of blood T cell repertoires in COVID-19. Clones were sequenced by immunoSEQ multiplex PCR, and TCRdb holds only the in-frame ones, with some missing. The sample consists of 200,000 or so clones, roughly nine tenths of them appearing once. The specimen sequenced was peripheral blood. All receptors derive from a woman in her fifties or sixties with acute or convalescent COVID-19.

V gene TRBV18 combines with J gene TRBJ2-1; TRBD2 matches 15 bases. The trim removed 6 bases at V and 7 bases at J, leaving 7 bases unmatched. There are 16 residues in the CDR3. The germline V gene encodes CDR1 KGHSH and CDR2 LQKENI. The CDR3 coding sequence is TGTGCCAGCTCCCGGACTAGCGGGGGGGCTGGTAATGAGCAGTTCTTC. As protein: CASSRTSGGAGNEQFF.

This clone is a singleton in its sample. V gene TRBV5-1 combines with J gene TRBJ1-2, with 10 positions matching TRBD1. The trim removed 4 bases at V and 8 bases at J, leaving 11 bases unmatched. This CDR3 is 15 amino acids long. Germline CDR1 and CDR2: SGHRS and YFSETQ. The CDR3 DNA reads as TGCGCCAGCAGCCCCTCGGGACAGGGGATTTCGGGCTACACCTTC. Translation: CASSPSGQGISGYTF.

The V call is TRBV21-1, the J call TRBJ2-2; TRBD2 was called by the table and not checked on the DNA. TRBV21-1 is given as a pseudogene. This CDR3 contains 16 residues. The CDR3 nucleotides are TGTGCCAGCAGCAAAGACCTAGCGGGACTCGGCGGGGAGCTGTTTTTT. This codes for CASSKDLAGLGGELFF.

The chain is built from TRBV6-5 and TRBJ1-2; 11 bases fit TRBD1. V dropped 10 bases and J dropped 2; count of bases not matched to a gene: 9. This CDR3 is 15 amino acids long. The germline V gene encodes CDR1 MNHEY and CDR2 SVGAGI. CDR3 sequence reads: CATWAGQGGNYGYTF. In DNA, the CDR3 is TGTGCCACCTGGGCGGGACAGGGGGGGAACTATGGCTACACCTTC.

The chain recombines TRBV30 with TRBJ1-2; D possibly corresponds to TRBD1 (6 bases). The CDR3 loop spans 13 amino acids. Germline CDR1 and CDR2: GTSNPN and SVGIG (reference sequence). The V gene lost 3 bases and the J gene lost 5 bases, with 13 bases spanning the gap. CDR3 bases: TGTGCCTGGAGCTCACAGGGAGATTATGGCTACACCTTC. Its translation is CAWSSQGDYGYTF.

The V gene is TRBV29-1, the J gene TRBJ2-7, with a tentative D call TRBD1 (6 bases). CDR1 is SQVTM and CDR2 is ANQGSEA in the germline V gene. Between the trimmed V and J ends, which lost 3 bases and 4 bases, there was a span of 7 bases. The CDR3 has 11 residues. CDR3 protein: CSVDRGYEQYF. CDR3 nucleotide sequence: TGCAGCGTTGATAGGGGGTACGAGCAGTACTTC.

The V and J genes are TRBV5-4 and TRBJ2-3; TRBD1 aligns across 10 bases. The V gene end was trimmed by 4 bases and the J gene end by 5 bases; junction bases not matched to a gene: 10. The CDR3 sequence is 16 residues long. Germline lookup yields CDR1 SGHNT and CDR2 YYREEE (reference sequence). In DNA form, the CDR3 reads TGTGCCAGCAGCCCACCCGGGACAGGGGATAAAGATACGCAGTATTTT. Residues: CASSPPGTGDKDTQYF.

The CDR3 reads CASSVYGTGGSGANVLTF. The CDR3, as DNA: TGTGCCAGCAGCGTGTATGGGACAGGGGGCTCTGGGGCCAACGTCCTGACTTTC. This chain joins TRBV9 and TRBJ2-6; 11 bases agree with TRBD1. The germline V gene has CDR1 SGDLS and CDR2 YYNGEE. The CDR3 totals 18 residues. The junction had 4 bases not matched to a gene; V was cut back by 2 bases and J by 0 bases.

The table lists this clone with a count of one. This chain uses TRBV7-2 with TRBJ2-7; 11 bases align to TRBD2. The germline CDR1 and CDR2 sequences are SGHTA and FQGNSA. The CDR3 extends over 15 amino acids. After removal of 3 bases from V and 6 bases from J, the junction contained 7 bases not matched to a gene. CDR3 loop: CASSFVAGGPGEQYF. The CDR3 nucleotides read TGTGCCAGCAGCTTCGTAGCGGGAGGGCCGGGCGAGCAGTACTTC.

The rearrangement links TRBV6-2 or TRBV6-3 to TRBJ1-1; D gene unclear. CDR1 is MNHEY, CDR2 SVGEGT, per germline. This CDR3 spans 15 amino acids. V lost 2 bases to trimming and J lost 6 bases, with 16 bases between them. CDR3 sequence: CASSYTGPLMPEAFF. In DNA, the CDR3 is TGTGCCAGCAGTTACACGGGTCCCCTTATGCCTGAAGCTTTCTTT.

The CDR3 is CASSHNQGAGANVLTF. The DNA for the CDR3 is TGTGCCAGCAGCCATAACCAGGGGGCTGGGGCCAACGTCCTGACTTTC. The V gene is TRBV11-2, the J gene TRBJ2-6; 7 bases align to TRBD1. Germline V lookup: CDR1 SGHAT, CDR2 FQNNGV. Trimming removed 5 bases from V and 2 bases from J; junction bases left unmatched: 6. The CDR3 extends over 16 amino acids.

The rearrangement joins TRBV7-8 to TRBJ2-5, with 8 bases that match TRBD2. The CDR3 contains 14 residues. Per the germline V gene, CDR1 is SGHVS and CDR2 is FQNEAQ. Trimming cost V 5 bases and J 2 bases; bases outside gene matches: 4. The chain's CDR3 is CASSGGGPQETQYF. In DNA, the CDR3 is TGTGCCAGCAGCGGCGGGGGGCCTCAAGAGACCCAGTACTTC.

This clone has only a few counts. This sequence joins TRBV28 and TRBJ1-4, with a possible D match to TRBD1 (6 bases). This CDR3 is built from 12 residues. The V gene's germline CDR1 is MDHEN and CDR2 SYDVKM. V was pared by 5 bases and J by 8 bases, with 9 bases between. The CDR3 reads CASSRDTEKLFF. The CDR3 DNA follows: TGTGCCAGCAGTCGGGACACAGAAAAACTGTTTTTT.

The V and J genes are TRBV6-2 or TRBV6-3 and TRBJ2-5; no clear D. Germline-derived CDR1 and CDR2 are MNHEY and SVGEGT. Trimming pared 4 bases from V and 2 bases from J, leaving 11 bases between. This CDR3 spans 14 amino acids. CDR3 in DNA: TGTGCCAGCAGTTTGGTTAGTGTTCAAGAGACCCAGTACTTC. Protein: CASSLVSVQETQYF.

This chain uses TRBV7-9 with TRBJ1-4; D gene ambiguous. Trimming took 5 bases from V and 0 from J, leaving 7 bases between them. The CDR3 is 14 residues long. Germline loops: CDR1 SEHNR, CDR2 FQNEAQ (reference sequence). CDR3 in amino acids: CASSLGATNEKLFF. In DNA, the CDR3 is TGTGCCAGCAGCCTCGGGGCAACTAATGAAAAACTGTTTTTT.

This rearrangement joins TRBV2 to TRBJ2-3; tentative D call: TRBD2 (6 bases). V lost 7 bases, J lost 1 base, and 15 bases lay in between. In germline, CDR1 is SNHLY, CDR2 FYNNEI. CDR3 length equals 15 residues. The CDR3 coding sequence is TGTGCCAGCAAGCAGCGTAGCGGAGGCACAGATACGCAGTATTTT. As protein: CASKQRSGGTDTQYF.

This clone was recorded a few times. This chain links TRBV27 with TRBJ2-4; D unresolved. The CDR3 covers 15 residues. The germline V gene has CDR1 MNHEY and CDR2 SMNVEV (reference sequence). V lost 4 bases, J lost 0 bases, and 10 bases lay in between. CDR3 in DNA: TGTGCCAGCAGTTCTGCGAGTGGAGCCAAAAACATTCAGTACTTC. Translation: CASSSASGAKNIQYF.

V gene TRBV6-5 combines with J gene TRBJ2-1, with 9 bases lining up with TRBD2. Germline V lookup: CDR1 MNHEY, CDR2 SVGAGI. The CDR3 has 15 residues. J lost 7 bases, V lost 4 bases, and 8 bases had no gene match. The CDR3 region has the DNA TGTGCCAGCAGTTGGCGGGGACTAGCCGAAAATGAGCAGTTCTTC. It encodes CASSWRGLAENEQFF.

Written as DNA, the CDR3 is TGCAGCGGATATAGGGAGGGGTTGAACACTGAAGCTTTCTTT. It codes for CSGYREGLNTEAFF. This chain links TRBV29-1 with TRBJ1-1; TRBD1 might be the D (5 bases). In germline, CDR1 is SQVTM, CDR2 ANQGSEA. V was cut by 7 bases and J by 0 bases, with 15 bases left in between. There are 14 residues in the CDR3.

The chain links TRBV6-6 to TRBJ2-2; TRBD1 agrees at 10 bases. The V gene's germline CDR1 is MNHNY and CDR2 SVGAGI (reference sequence). After removal of 6 bases from V and 7 bases from J, the junction contained 14 bases not matched to a gene. CDR3 size: 17 residues. CDR3 DNA sequence: TGTGCCAGCAGCCGACAGGGGGCGAAATCCGGGGTCGGGGAGCTGTTTTTT. It yields the protein CASSRQGAKSGVGELFF.